This note documents a single TCR beta chain sequence. These data belong to a study of T-cell reconstitution after alpha-beta-depleted transplantation in children. Germline V gives CDR1 MGHRA, CDR2 YSYEKL. CDR3 length equals 13 residues. The germline V and J ends were trimmed by 4 bases and 8 bases, with 12 bases remaining between them. Preparation of the TCRbeta library involved a method that used unique molecular identifiers. TCRdb reprocessed the PCR reads via MiXCR and lists one record per CDR3 protein. The data contain just under 550,000 distinct CDR3 sequences, around 16% of them singletons. This chain joins TRBV4-1 and TRBJ2-1; D ambiguous. The TCR was taken from a human donor who donated a stem cell graft to a child with acute lymphoblastic leukemia. The sequences come from PBMCs from the stem cell graft donor, collected from the stem cell graft. CDR3 residues: CASSPLSLDEQFF. In DNA form, the CDR3 reads TGCGCCAGCAGCCCCTTGAGTCTAGATGAGCAGTTCTTC.